Shown below are 10 T cell receptor beta chains from a single sample sequenced in a study of Tregs in tolerant kidney transplant recipients. Profiling relied on immunoSEQ multiplex PCR, and the TCRdb table lists in-frame clones only, not all of them. In the table there are about 68,000 clones, around 84% of which are singletons. Input material: CD4+ T cells from blood. The receptors originated from a human donor in good health.

The chain has TRBV6-5 and TRBJ1-1; possible D gene TRBD1, 5 bases. The CDR3 totals 15 residues. The germline V gene has CDR1 MNHEY and CDR2 SVGAGI. Trimming stripped 6 bases from V and 0 bases from J, with 14 bases between. The CDR3 DNA follows: TGTGCCAGCAGCCACCGGGGCAGGTTGAACACTGAAGCTTTCTTT. This translates into CASSHRGRLNTEAFF.

The gene calls are TRBV11-3 and TRBJ2-7; the D is unclear. Per the germline V gene, CDR1 is SGHNT and CDR2 is YENEEA. This CDR3 has 11 amino acids. Trimming removed 5 bases at V and 3 bases at J, with 5 bases between. The CDR3 spells CASSDRYEQYF. The CDR3 DNA reads as TGTGCCAGCAGCGATCGCTACGAGCAGTACTTC.

The chain uses TRBV9 and TRBJ2-5; D perhaps matches TRBD2 (6 bases). V lost 0 bases and J lost 5, with 14 bases in between. Germline V gene data show CDR1 as SGDLS and CDR2 as YYNGEE. CDR3 size: 15 residues. The CDR3 sequence: CASSVALGGWETQYF. CDR3 in DNA: TGTGCCAGCAGCGTAGCCCTCGGGGGTTGGGAGACCCAGTACTTC.

The chain recombines TRBV2 with TRBJ1-1; D ambiguous. The CDR3 sequence is 15 residues long. The germline V and J ends were trimmed by 1 base and 1 base, with 10 bases remaining between them. The germline gives CDR1 SNHLY, CDR2 FYNNEI. The CDR3 nucleotides are TGTGCCAGCAGTGAAGACCGGGCCGGGAACACTGAAGCTTTCTTT. Protein product: CASSEDRAGNTEAFF.

The chain carries TRBV5-1 and TRBJ2-7, with D perhaps matching TRBD2 (5 bases). The germline V gene encodes CDR1 SGHRS and CDR2 YFSETQ. Deletions cut 3 bases from V and 6 bases from J, with 10 bases between. This CDR3 has 12 amino acids. The CDR3 sequence: CASSSSSGEQYF. In DNA, the CDR3 is TGCGCCAGCAGCTCTTCGAGCGGCGAGCAGTACTTC.

The chain employs TRBV7-9 and TRBJ2-7, with a possible D match to TRBD1 (5 bases). CDR1 is SEHNR and CDR2 is FQNEAQ in the germline V gene (reference sequence). This CDR3 region has 19 residues. The V gene lost 5 bases and the J gene lost 4 bases, with 30 bases spanning the gap. CDR3 region: CASSNRPLGRGWGRYEQYF. In DNA, the CDR3 is TGTGCCAGCAGCAATCGCCCTTTAGGTAGGGGTTGGGGTCGTTACGAGCAGTACTTC.

About this clone: An end of the junction differs from the germline gene, which may be a read error. The chain employs TRBV27 and TRBJ1-1, with D maybe TRBD1 (5 bases). Germline CDR1 is MNHEY and CDR2 is SMNVEV (reference sequence). The CDR3 extends over 10 amino acids. CDR3 loop: CASSLARGAF. The CDR3 region has the DNA TGTGCCAGCAGTTTAGCGAGGGGTGCCTTT.

The rearrangement joins TRBV6-1 to TRBJ2-2; 9 bases fit TRBD1. Germline CDR1 MNHNS, CDR2 SASEGT. The CDR3 runs to 13 residues. The trim removed 10 bases at V and 5 bases at J, leaving 5 bases unmatched. DNA of the CDR3: TGTGCCAACCGACAGGGGGAAACCGGGGAGCTGTTTTTT. It encodes CANRQGETGELFF.

This clone was observed a handful of times. The chain couples TRBV19 to TRBJ2-5, with D hard to call. V was clipped by 2 bases and J by 2 bases, with 6 bases between them. The germline gives CDR1 LNHDA, CDR2 SQIVND (reference sequence). This CDR3 region has 13 residues. The CDR3 protein is CASSITPQETQYF. As DNA, the CDR3 is TGTGCCAGTAGTATAACACCGCAAGAGACCCAGTACTTC. Together with reference TRBV19 and TRBJ2-5, the CDR3 gives the full variable domain: DGGITQSPKYLFRKEGQNVTLSCEQNLNHDAMYWYRQDPGQGLRLIYYSQIVNDFQKGDIAEGYSVSREKKESFPLTVTSAQKNPTAFYLCASSITPQETQYFGPGTRLLVL.

The chain combines TRBV5-6 with TRBJ2-3; no definite D call. Trimming removed 4 bases from V and 5 bases from J, with 11 bases in between. This CDR3 contains 13 residues. Germline V gene data show CDR1 as SGHDT and CDR2 as YYEEEE. The CDR3 bases are TGTGCCAGCAGCCCGACGACCATAGATACGCAGTATTTT. Translating gives CASSPTTIDTQYF.